These 18 T cell receptor beta chains share one sample of origin, sequenced in a study of shared clonotypes between healthy human individuals. Sequencing was performed with immunoSEQ multiplex PCR; in TCRdb, only in-frame clones are kept and a portion is missing. The repertoire consists of 2 million to 2.5 million clones, with just over 90% occurring once and the leading ten covering approximately 1.7%. Naive CD8 isolation took CD45RO-negative cells positively selected for CCR7 and excluded terminally differentiated effector memory CD45RA+ cells. What was sequenced was naive CD8+ T cells from PBMCs. The receptors here all came from a young man in good health. Some clones in this sample may be carry-over from other donors' samples.

The chain has TRBV7-9 and TRBJ2-1; 15 nucleotides agree with TRBD2. The CDR3 sequence is 19 residues long. CDR1 is SEHNR, CDR2 FQNEAQ, per germline (reference sequence). Trimming took 4 bases from V and 4 from J; bases not matched to a gene: 11. This CDR3 is CASSSGLAGGPGGYNEQFF. CDR3 DNA: TGTGCCAGCAGCTCCGGACTAGCGGGAGGGCCGGGTGGTTACAATGAGCAGTTCTTC.

This clone was counted only a few times. The rearrangement joins TRBV23-1 to TRBJ1-1; D gene uncertain. TRBV23-1 belongs to the ORF category, with a function that is uncertain. V lost 0 bases, J lost 8 bases, and 10 bases lay in between. The length of the CDR3 is 13 residues. CDR3 bases: TGCGCCAGCAGTCAATCGTCCGTGGGGGAAGCTTTCTTT. Translation: CASSQSSVGEAFF.

The genes are TRBV2 and TRBJ2-1; D possibly matches TRBD1 or TRBD2 (5 bases each). CDR1 is SNHLY and CDR2 is FYNNEI in the germline V gene. The CDR3 is made up of 14 amino acids. The V end lost 4 bases, the J end lost 6 bases, and 13 bases lay between the germline ends. The CDR3 DNA is TGTGCCAGCAGTGGGGTTGGGACGATCAATGAGCAGTTCTTC. Translating it yields CASSGVGTINEQFF. Complete variable domain (other parts from reference TRBV2 and TRBJ2-1): EPEVTQTPSHQVTQMGQEVILRCVPISNHLYFYWYRQILGQKVEFLVSFYNNEISEKSEIFDDQFSVERPDGSNFTLKIRSTKLEDSAMYFCASSGVGTINEQFFGPGTRLTVL.

This clone has a handful of counts. The same CDR3 also results from other DNA sequences found in this sample. The chain links TRBV6-5 to TRBJ2-7, with D possibly TRBD2 on 5 matching bases. CDR3 length equals 11 residues. V gave up 5 bases and J gave up 7 bases, with 9 bases separating them. Germline V gene lookup returns CDR1 MNHEY and CDR2 SVGAGI. The CDR3 nucleotides read TGTGCCAGCAGTAGCTCGGGGGAGCAGTACTTC. Protein product: CASSSSGEQYF.

The genes are TRBV12-5 and TRBJ2-7; D may correspond to TRBD1 or TRBD2 (6 bases each). CDR1 is LGHNT, CDR2 FRNRAP, per germline. The CDR3 is 15 residues long. The germline V and J ends were trimmed by 6 bases and 0 bases, with 15 bases remaining between them. The CDR3 DNA is TGTGCTAGTGGCCAGGGGTCTAGCGACTCCTACGAGCAGTACTTC. Translated, it gives CASGQGSSDSYEQYF.

The chain carries TRBV27 and TRBJ2-3; D remains ambiguous. V was pared by 2 bases and J by 3 bases, with 9 bases between. This CDR3 region has 14 residues. CDR1 and CDR2 from the germline V gene are MNHEY and SMNVEV (reference sequence). The CDR3 protein is CASSLSARTDTQYF. The CDR3, as DNA: TGTGCCAGCAGTTTAAGCGCCCGAACAGATACGCAGTATTTT.

The chain links TRBV19 to TRBJ1-2, with 8 bases fitting TRBD1. This CDR3 has 13 residues. Losses at the gene ends were 5 bases for V and 2 bases for J; bases not matched to a gene: 1. Germline-derived CDR1 and CDR2 are LNHDA and SQIVND (reference sequence). CDR3 amino acids: CASSDRGNYGYTF. In DNA form, the CDR3 reads TGTGCCAGTAGTGACAGGGGAAACTATGGCTACACCTTC. Together with reference TRBV19 and TRBJ1-2, the CDR3 gives the full variable domain: DGGITQSPKYLFRKEGQNVTLSCEQNLNHDAMYWYRQDPGQGLRLIYYSQIVNDFQKGDIAEGYSVSREKKESFPLTVTSAQKNPTAFYLCASSDRGNYGYTFGSGTRLTVV.

This chain connects TRBV30 to TRBJ2-7; unclear D gene. CDR3 length: 13 residues. V lost 3 bases to trimming and J lost 2 bases, with 11 bases between them. The V gene's germline CDR1 is GTSNPN and CDR2 SVGIG (reference sequence). The CDR3 sequence: CAWSLGRTYEQYF. In nucleotides, the CDR3 is TGTGCCTGGAGCCTAGGGCGGACCTACGAGCAGTACTTC.

In this sample, this clone turned up once. The chain couples TRBV5-8 to TRBJ2-5, with 10 positions matching TRBD1. The CDR3 is 13 amino acids. CDR1 is SGHTS, CDR2 YDEGEE, per germline. After removal of 5 bases from V and 5 bases from J, the junction contained 3 bases not matched to a gene. The CDR3 DNA reads TGTGCCAGCAGGGGACAGGGGTGGGAGACCCAGTACTTC. It is translated as CASRGQGWETQYF.

The chain uses TRBV27 and TRBJ2-6; 9 bases align to TRBD1. The CDR3 has 16 amino acids. From germline, CDR1 is MNHEY and CDR2 SMNVEV (reference sequence). The V and J ends lost 4 bases and 2 bases, in that order; junction bases with no gene match: 3. The CDR3 region has the DNA TGTGCCAGCAGTTCAACAGGGGGCGCTGGGGCCAACGTCCTGACTTTC. Protein: CASSSTGGAGANVLTF.

This sequence joins TRBV6-6 and TRBJ2-3, with unresolved D. This CDR3 has 13 residues. Trimming removed 6 bases at V and 6 bases at J, with 13 bases between. Per the germline V gene, CDR1 is MNHNY and CDR2 is SVGAGI (reference sequence). The CDR3 nucleotides are TGTGCCAGCAGACCTGATCCGAGGGATACGCAGTATTTT. Amino acids: CASRPDPRDTQYF.

V usage is TRBV25-1 and J usage is TRBJ1-5; possible D gene TRBD1, 6 bases. V was clipped by 3 bases and J by 6 bases, with 9 bases between them. This CDR3 is built from 13 residues. Germline V gene lookup returns CDR1 MGHDK and CDR2 SYGVNS. CDR3 protein: CASSEGAGQPQHF. Written as DNA, the CDR3 is TGTGCCAGCAGTGAGGGGGCCGGTCAGCCCCAGCATTTT.

The chain has TRBV7-9 and TRBJ2-1, with a possible D match to TRBD1 (6 bases). The CDR3 is made up of 15 amino acids. V dropped 5 bases and J dropped 7 bases, with 18 bases sitting between them. The germline CDR1 and CDR2 sequences are SEHNR and FQNEAQ (reference sequence). The CDR3 sequence: CASSGGLEIPNEQFF. CDR3 nucleotides: TGTGCCAGCAGCGGGGGCCTAGAAATCCCGAATGAGCAGTTCTTC. Looking up the rest from reference TRBV7-9 and TRBJ2-1 gives the full variable domain: DTGVSQNPRHKITKRGQNVTFRCDPISEHNRLYWYRQTLGQGPEFLTYFQNEAQLEKSRLLSDRFSAERPKGSFSTLEIQRTEQGDSAMYLCASSGGLEIPNEQFFGPGTRLTVL.

J is TRBJ2-7 and V is TRBV11-2; TRBD2 aligns across 7 bases. The CDR3 sequence is 15 residues long. V gave up 1 base and J gave up 3 bases; unmatched junction bases: 6. Germline V gene sequence: CDR1 SGHAT, CDR2 FQNNGV. The CDR3 DNA reads as TGTGCCAGCAGCTTAGGGCCTAGCGGAAACTACGAGCAGTACTTC. Its translation: CASSLGPSGNYEQYF.

V gene TRBV9 combines with J gene TRBJ2-3; 16 bases map to TRBD2. Germline assignment: CDR1 SGDLS and CDR2 YYNGEE. The CDR3 has 20 residues. V was clipped by 4 bases and J by 4 bases; unmatched bases: 15. The CDR3 DNA reads TGTGCCAGCAGCAGACCACCCGGGACTAGCGGGAGGGCTGAGGCAGATACGCAGTATTTT. The encoded protein is CASSRPPGTSGRAEADTQYF.

J is TRBJ2-2 and V is TRBV28, with 9 bases identical to TRBD2. Germline lookup yields CDR1 MDHEN and CDR2 SYDVKM. This CDR3 has 15 residues. The junction had 10 bases not matched to a gene; V was cut back by 8 bases and J by 6 bases. The CDR3 sequence: CASDGAGGPAGELFF. CDR3 sequence (DNA): TGTGCCAGCGATGGGGCGGGAGGGCCTGCCGGGGAGCTGTTTTTT.

The J gene is TRBJ1-1, the V gene TRBV19, with D possibly being TRBD1 (5 bases). This CDR3 has 16 amino acids. Germline loops: CDR1 LNHDA, CDR2 SQIVND (reference sequence). Trimming removed 9 bases at V and 3 bases at J, with 23 bases between. The CDR3, as DNA: TGTGCCAGCCTTGGGGTTGTGTCCCTGGGGGACACTGAAGCTTTCTTT. Translated, it gives CASLGVVSLGDTEAFF.

The chain is built from TRBV4-1 and TRBJ1-2; D is undetermined. CDR1 and CDR2 (germline): MGHRA, YSYEKL. This CDR3 spans 15 amino acids. Trimming pared 0 bases from V and 12 bases from J, leaving 20 bases between. CDR3 coding DNA: TGCGCCAGCAGCCAAGAAAAGGGATTAAAGTCGTCGAACACCTTC. This encodes CASSQEKGLKSSNTF.